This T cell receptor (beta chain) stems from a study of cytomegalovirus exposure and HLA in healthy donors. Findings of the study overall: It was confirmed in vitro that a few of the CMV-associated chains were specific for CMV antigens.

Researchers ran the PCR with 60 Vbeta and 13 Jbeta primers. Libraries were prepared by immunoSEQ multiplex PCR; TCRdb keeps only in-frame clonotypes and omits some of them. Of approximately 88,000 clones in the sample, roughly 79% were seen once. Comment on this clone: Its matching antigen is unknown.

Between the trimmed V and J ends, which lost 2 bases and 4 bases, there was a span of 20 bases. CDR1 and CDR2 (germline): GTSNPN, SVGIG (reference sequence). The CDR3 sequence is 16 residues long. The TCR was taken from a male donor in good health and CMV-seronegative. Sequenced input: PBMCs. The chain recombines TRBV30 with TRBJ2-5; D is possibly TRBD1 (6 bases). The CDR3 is CAWSRGNSKAGETQYF. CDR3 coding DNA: TGTGCCTGGAGTAGGGGGAACAGTAAGGCCGGAGAGACCCAGTACTTC.